Here is one T cell receptor (beta chain) with its context. The antigen is unknown. The material for each subset, its genomic DNA, was split evenly across several immunoSEQ plates. The repertoire was sequenced with immunoSEQ multiplex PCR; TCRdb's copy has only in-frame clones and lacks some. Among about 520,000 clones listed, 81% were seen once. The data are from a study of shared clonotypes between healthy human individuals. Broader study findings: Genetic and exposure-history diversity was limited by the small donor number.

This CDR3 is built from 15 residues. The V gene end was trimmed by 4 bases and the J gene end by 6 bases; junction bases not matched to a gene: 11. The germline gives CDR1 SGHRS, CDR2 YFSETQ. Donors had no recently reported acute infections or vaccinations and were HIV-negative. The sample consisted of PBMCs. The J gene is TRBJ2-7, the V gene TRBV5-1; TRBD1 matches at 9 bases. This clonotype was obtained from a woman between 40 and 55 years old in good health. Some clones in this sample may be carry-over from other donors' samples. This CDR3 reads CASSIGQGPLGEQYF. The CDR3 DNA follows: TGCGCCAGCAGCATAGGACAGGGGCCCCTGGGCGAGCAGTACTTC.